Shown below are 23 T cell receptor beta chains from a single sample sequenced in a study of shared T cell receptors in the human thymus. TCRdb's table, derived via immunoSEQ multiplex PCR, lists solely in-frame clones and lacks some. Among hundreds of thousands of clones listed, roughly 85% were seen once. This sample was shared with a second study, whose subject was human thymus T cells.

The specimen was thymocytes. These receptors were obtained from a girl under three years old with a congenital heart defect.

The chain has TRBV5-1 and TRBJ1-1, with 9 bases that match TRBD1. CDR3 length equals 14 residues. V was clipped by 3 bases and J by 4 bases; unmatched bases: 4. The germline V gene has CDR1 SGHRS and CDR2 YFSETQ. The CDR3 region is CASSSQGAGTEAFF. The CDR3 region has the DNA TGCGCCAGCAGCTCACAGGGGGCGGGCACTGAAGCTTTCTTT.

CDR3 coding DNA: TGTGCCATCAGTCGAACTCATCCCGACTCCTACGAGCAGTACTTC. This gives the protein CAISRTHPDSYEQYF. V is TRBV10-3 and J is TRBJ2-7; no firm D call. Germline-derived CDR1 and CDR2 are ENHRY and SYGVKD. V lost 5 bases and J 0 bases, leaving 14 bases between the germline ends. The CDR3 consists of 15 residues.

This clone was counted once. The chain uses TRBV15 and TRBJ1-2; 8 nucleotides match TRBD1. V lost 2 bases and J lost 3; bases outside the gene matches: 14. This CDR3 spans 18 amino acids. Germline V CDR1 and CDR2: LNHNV, YYDKDF (reference sequence). The CDR3 here is CATSRFVGQGHLHYGYTF. The CDR3, as DNA: TGTGCCACCAGCAGATTCGTAGGACAGGGCCATTTACACTATGGCTACACCTTC.

The sample holds a few counts of this clone. The V gene is TRBV6-1, the J gene TRBJ1-2; 10 nucleotides line up with TRBD1. There are 14 residues in the CDR3. Per the germline V gene, CDR1 is MNHNS and CDR2 is SASEGT. The ends lost 6 bases at V and 4 bases at J; junction bases unmatched: 5. CDR3 loop: CASRGTGVVYGYTF. The CDR3 nucleotides are TGTGCCAGCAGGGGGACAGGGGTTGTCTATGGCTACACCTTC.

The V and J genes are TRBV5-1 and TRBJ2-2, with 8 bases fitting TRBD1. V lost 2 bases, J lost 4 bases, and 7 bases stayed unmatched. This CDR3 spans 16 amino acids. In germline, CDR1 is SGHRS, CDR2 YFSETQ. In DNA, the CDR3 is TGCGCCAGCAGCTTTAAAAGGACAGGGACCACCGGGGAGCTGTTTTTT. As protein: CASSFKRTGTTGELFF.

The chain carries TRBV5-6 and TRBJ1-3; TRBD1 matches 7 bases. The V gene's germline CDR1 is SGHDT and CDR2 YYEEEE. This CDR3 spans 19 amino acids. V was clipped by 4 bases and J by 0 bases; unmatched bases: 16. The CDR3 is CASSPPRQGPPDSGNTIYF. CDR3 DNA sequence: TGTGCCAGCAGCCCTCCCCGACAGGGCCCACCCGACTCTGGAAACACCATATATTTT.

The genes are TRBV20-1 and TRBJ1-1; a possible D gene is TRBD1 (5 bases). CDR1 is DFQATT, CDR2 SNEGSKA, per germline (reference sequence). This CDR3 is 10 amino acids long. The CDR3: CRGGDTEAFF. The CDR3 bases are TGCAGGGGAGGGGACACTGAAGCTTTCTTT.

J is TRBJ2-1 and V is TRBV5-5; the match to TRBD1 covers 9 bases. Trimming took 4 bases from V and 4 from J; bases not matched to a gene: 3. The CDR3 is 14 amino acids. The germline V gene encodes CDR1 SGHKS and CDR2 YYEKEE (reference sequence). CDR3 nucleotide sequence: TGTGCCAGCAGCCCCGGACAGGGGTACAATGAGCAGTTCTTC. It codes for CASSPGQGYNEQFF.

This clone appeared a few times. Germline is not matched at one junction end, which may reflect a read error. The J gene is TRBJ1-3, the V gene TRBV4-3, with 11 bases lining up with TRBD1. The CDR3 extends over 12 amino acids. Germline V gene lookup returns CDR1 LGHNA and CDR2 YSLEER. CDR3: CASSQDARTGGF. In DNA, the CDR3 is TGCGCCAGCAGCCAAGATGCGCGGACAGGGGGCTTT.

The gene calls are TRBV10-3 and TRBJ1-2; no firm D call. This CDR3 is built from 16 residues. Germline V gene sequence: CDR1 ENHRY, CDR2 SYGVKD. The V and J ends lost 5 bases and 2 bases respectively, with 18 bases between them. CDR3 DNA sequence: TGTGCCATCAGTCATACAGACAACCCAAACAACTATGGCTACACCTTC. Protein sequence: CAISHTDNPNNYGYTF.

V gene TRBV6-6 combines with J gene TRBJ1-6, with TRBD1 matching 7 bases. Germline values: CDR1 MNHNY, CDR2 SVGAGI (reference sequence). This CDR3 region has 16 residues. Trimming took 5 bases from V and 9 from J; bases not matched to a gene: 13. The CDR3 loop reads CASSNLDRTKGSPLHF. CDR3 DNA: TGTGCCAGCAGTAATCTGGACAGGACGAAGGGTTCACCCCTCCACTTT.

This clone was counted only a few times. This chain links TRBV11-2 with TRBJ1-2, with 9 nucleotides matching TRBD1. With 5 bases clipped from V and 7 bases from J, the junction kept 17 bases outside the gene matches. Germline V lookup: CDR1 SGHAT, CDR2 FQNNGV. The CDR3 has 17 amino acids. The CDR3, as DNA: TGTGCCAGCAGCCCCCAACAGGGGGCGGGAAAAAGTGGTGGCTACACCTTC. This codes for CASSPQQGAGKSGGYTF.

The chain is built from TRBV4-3 and TRBJ2-7; 10 bases match TRBD1. The junction had 14 bases not matched to a gene; V was cut back by 0 bases and J by 3 bases. The germline gives CDR1 LGHNA, CDR2 YSLEER. This CDR3 contains 19 residues. As DNA, the CDR3 is TGCGCCAGCAGCCAAGACCGGGACAGGGGTGTCGAAGGTGACTACGAGCAGTACTTC. Translated, it gives CASSQDRDRGVEGDYEQYF.

This chain links TRBV7-7 with TRBJ2-3, with a weak D call TRBD1 (5 bases). CDR3 length equals 18 residues. CDR1 is SSHAT and CDR2 is FNYEAQ in the germline V gene (reference sequence). Trimming shortened V by 2 bases and J by 0 bases, and 18 bases separated the two germline ends. CDR3 bases: TGTGCCAGCAGCTTAACCCCTAATACAGGCACTAGCACAGATACGCAGTATTTT. Translated, it gives CASSLTPNTGTSTDTQYF.

The rearrangement uses TRBV27 and TRBJ1-4, with 8 nucleotides matching TRBD1. Germline CDR1 is MNHEY and CDR2 is SMNVEV (reference sequence). Unmatched junction bases numbered 28, after V lost 7 bases and J lost 0 bases. The CDR3 runs to 23 residues. CDR3 residues: CASTHDRGPLVPYLISTNEKLFF. In nucleotides, the CDR3 is TGTGCCAGCACCCACGACAGGGGTCCATTGGTCCCTTATCTTATCTCAACTAATGAAAAACTGTTTTTT.

This rearrangement joins TRBV5-5 to TRBJ1-6; TRBD1 matches at 10 bases. The CDR3 totals 16 residues. CDR1 SGHKS and CDR2 YYEKEE come from the germline V gene (reference sequence). Trimming removed 0 bases from V and 9 bases from J; junction bases left unmatched: 6. The CDR3 spells CASSLGDRGIGSPLHF. The CDR3 DNA sequence: TGTGCCAGCAGCTTGGGGGACAGGGGAATAGGTTCACCCCTCCACTTT.

The chain combines TRBV4-1 with TRBJ2-5; 13 bases fit TRBD2. CDR1 MGHRA and CDR2 YSYEKL come from the germline V gene. The CDR3 extends over 17 amino acids. Trimming removed 4 bases from V and 5 bases from J; junction bases left unmatched: 10. The CDR3 spells CASSPWTSGGPGETQYF. CDR3 bases: TGCGCCAGCAGCCCCTGGACTAGCGGGGGTCCGGGCGAGACCCAGTACTTC.

This clone appeared a single time. The gene calls are TRBV6-5 and TRBJ1-4; possible D gene TRBD1, 5 bases. Germline V gene data show CDR1 as MNHEY and CDR2 as SVGAGI. Trimming shortened V by 5 bases and J by 8 bases, and 12 bases separated the two germline ends. This CDR3 has 13 residues. The CDR3 nucleotides read TGTGCCAGCAGTAGCAGGGCTGAAGAAAAACTGTTTTTT. The encoded protein is CASSSRAEEKLFF.

The rearrangement links TRBV19 to TRBJ1-4, with 8 positions matching TRBD1. V shed 5 bases, J shed 5 bases, and the junction held 4 bases outside the gene matches. The germline V gene encodes CDR1 LNHDA and CDR2 SQIVND (reference sequence). The CDR3 extends over 14 amino acids. The CDR3 DNA reads TGTGCCAGTAGTGACACAGGGGGGAATGAAAAACTGTTTTTT. Translation: CASSDTGGNEKLFF.

The chain is built from TRBV27 and TRBJ1-5; TRBD1 agrees at 9 bases. The germline CDR1 and CDR2 sequences are MNHEY and SMNVEV (reference sequence). The CDR3 sequence is 17 residues long. V shed 8 bases and J 3 bases; nucleotides not matched to a gene: 14. The CDR3 DNA reads as TGTGCCAGCTTGCCTTTCCGGGACAGGGAGATCAATCAGCCCCAGCATTTT. Protein: CASLPFRDREINQPQHF.

The genes are TRBV14 and TRBJ1-1; TRBD1 agrees at 8 bases. Unmatched junction bases numbered 19, after V lost 1 base and J lost 3 bases. Per the germline V gene, CDR1 is SGHDN and CDR2 is FVKESK. The length of the CDR3 is 20 residues. CDR3 in DNA: TGTGCCAGCAGCCAAGGGACAGGGAGGAAGACCTACAGGGAGGACACTGAAGCTTTCTTT. Translated: CASSQGTGRKTYREDTEAFF.

This chain joins TRBV7-2 and TRBJ1-6; D is undetermined. Trimming pared 2 bases from V and 4 bases from J, leaving 9 bases between. Germline assignment: CDR1 SGHTA and CDR2 FQGNSA. The CDR3 runs 15 residues. The CDR3 nucleotides read TGTGCCAGCAGCTTACGCGGAGCATATAATTCACCCCTCCACTTT. Amino acid sequence: CASSLRGAYNSPLHF.

The chain links TRBV4-3 to TRBJ2-5, with 7 positions matching TRBD1. The CDR3 runs to 19 residues. Germline CDR1 is LGHNA and CDR2 is YSLEER. Trimming cost V 4 bases and J 0 bases; bases outside gene matches: 17. The CDR3 coding sequence is TGCGCCAGCAGCCCGGGACAGCAAACCCCGACGACAAACCAAGAGACCCAGTACTTC. Protein sequence: CASSPGQQTPTTNQETQYF.